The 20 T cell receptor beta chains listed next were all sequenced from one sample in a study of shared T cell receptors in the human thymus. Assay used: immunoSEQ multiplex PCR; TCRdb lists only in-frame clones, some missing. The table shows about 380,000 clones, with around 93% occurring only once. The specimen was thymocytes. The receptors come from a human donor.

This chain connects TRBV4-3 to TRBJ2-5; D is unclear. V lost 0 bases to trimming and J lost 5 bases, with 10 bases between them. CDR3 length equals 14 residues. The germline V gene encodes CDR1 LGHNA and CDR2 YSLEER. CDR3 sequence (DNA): TGCGCCAGCAGCCAAGATAGACCCCTGGAGACCCAGTACTTC. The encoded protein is CASSQDRPLETQYF.

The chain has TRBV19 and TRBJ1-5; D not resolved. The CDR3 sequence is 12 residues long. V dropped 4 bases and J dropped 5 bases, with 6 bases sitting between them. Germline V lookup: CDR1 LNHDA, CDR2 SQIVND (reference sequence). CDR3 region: CASSNGYQPQHF. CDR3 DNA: TGTGCCAGTAGTAACGGTTATCAGCCCCAGCATTTT.

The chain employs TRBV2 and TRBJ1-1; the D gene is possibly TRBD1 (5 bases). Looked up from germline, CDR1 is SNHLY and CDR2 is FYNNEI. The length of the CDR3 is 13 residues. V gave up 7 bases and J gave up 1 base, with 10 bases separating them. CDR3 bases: TGTGCCAGCATTGGGGGAAAGAACACTGAAGCTTTCTTT. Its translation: CASIGGKNTEAFF.

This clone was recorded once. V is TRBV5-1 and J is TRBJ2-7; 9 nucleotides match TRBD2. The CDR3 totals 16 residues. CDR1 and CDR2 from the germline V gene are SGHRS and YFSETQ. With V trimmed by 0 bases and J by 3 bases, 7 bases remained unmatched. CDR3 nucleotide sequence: TGCGCCAGCAGCTTGGGTCTAGCGGGATCTTTCTACGAGCAGTACTTC. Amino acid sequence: CASSLGLAGSFYEQYF.

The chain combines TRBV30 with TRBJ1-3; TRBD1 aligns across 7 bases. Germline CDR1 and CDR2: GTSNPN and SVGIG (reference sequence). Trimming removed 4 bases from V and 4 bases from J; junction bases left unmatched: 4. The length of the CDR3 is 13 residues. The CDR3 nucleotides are TGTGCCTGGAATGAGGGGGCGGGAAACACCATATATTTT. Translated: CAWNEGAGNTIYF.

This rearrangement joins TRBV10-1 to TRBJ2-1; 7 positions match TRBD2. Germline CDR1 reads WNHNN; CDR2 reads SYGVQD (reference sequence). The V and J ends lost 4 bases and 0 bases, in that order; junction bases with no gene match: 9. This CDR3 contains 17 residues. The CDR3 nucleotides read TGCGCCAGCAGTGGACTCGGGACTACAGTCTCCTACAATGAGCAGTTCTTC. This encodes CASSGLGTTVSYNEQFF.

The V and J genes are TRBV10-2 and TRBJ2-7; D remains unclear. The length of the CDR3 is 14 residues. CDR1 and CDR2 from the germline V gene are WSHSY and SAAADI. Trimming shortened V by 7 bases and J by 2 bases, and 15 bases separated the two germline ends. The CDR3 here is CASNWGRATYEQYF. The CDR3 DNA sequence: TGCGCCAGCAACTGGGGTAGGGCAACCTACGAGCAGTACTTC.

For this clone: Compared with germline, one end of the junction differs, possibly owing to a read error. In DNA form, the CDR3 reads TGTGCTAGCAGCTCCGGGACGGCACCCTACGAGCAGTACTTC. This codes for CASSSGTAPYEQYF. This rearrangement joins TRBV7-7 to TRBJ2-7; the D gene could be TRBD1 or TRBD2 (5 bases each). This CDR3 is 14 amino acids long. Per germline, CDR1 SSHAT and CDR2 FNYEAQ (reference sequence).

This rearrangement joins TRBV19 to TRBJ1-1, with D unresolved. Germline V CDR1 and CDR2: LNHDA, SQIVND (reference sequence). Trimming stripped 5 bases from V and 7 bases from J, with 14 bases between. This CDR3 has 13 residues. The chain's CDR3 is CASSVIRENEAFF. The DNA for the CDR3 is TGTGCCAGTAGTGTAATAAGGGAGAATGAAGCTTTCTTT.

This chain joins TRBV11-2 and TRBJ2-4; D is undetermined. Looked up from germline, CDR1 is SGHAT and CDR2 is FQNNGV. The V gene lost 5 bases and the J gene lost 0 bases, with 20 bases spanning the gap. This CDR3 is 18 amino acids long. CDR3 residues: CASSQPQVAALAKNIQYF. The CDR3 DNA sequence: TGTGCCAGCAGCCAACCCCAAGTGGCGGCCCTAGCCAAAAACATTCAGTACTTC.

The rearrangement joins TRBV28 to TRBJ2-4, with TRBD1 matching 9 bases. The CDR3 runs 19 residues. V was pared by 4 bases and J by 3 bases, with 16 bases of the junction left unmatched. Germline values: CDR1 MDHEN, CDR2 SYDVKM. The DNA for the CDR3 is TGTGCCAGCAGTTCACGCCGGGACAGGGCCCTTCGGGGCAAAAACATTCAGTACTTC. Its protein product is CASSSRRDRALRGKNIQYF.

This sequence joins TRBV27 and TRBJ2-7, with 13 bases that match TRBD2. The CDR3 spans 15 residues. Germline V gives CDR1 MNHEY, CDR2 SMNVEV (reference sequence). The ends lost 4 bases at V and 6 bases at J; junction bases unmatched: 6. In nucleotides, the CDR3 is TGTGCCAGCAGTTCTACTAGCGGGAGGGCATCCGAGCAGTACTTC. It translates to CASSSTSGRASEQYF.

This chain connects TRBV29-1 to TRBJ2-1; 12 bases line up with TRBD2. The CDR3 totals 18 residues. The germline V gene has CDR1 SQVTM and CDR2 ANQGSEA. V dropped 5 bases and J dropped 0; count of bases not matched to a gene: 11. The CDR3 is CSVIRTSGMYSSYNEQFF. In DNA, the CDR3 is TGCAGCGTTATAAGGACTAGCGGGATGTACAGCTCCTACAATGAGCAGTTCTTC.

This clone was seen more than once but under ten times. DNA for the CDR3: TGTGCCAGCAGTGACACCAGACCCCCTGGGACAGGGAACACCGGGGAGCTGTTTTTT. Translation gives CASSDTRPPGTGNTGELFF. The chain joins TRBV6-4 to TRBJ2-2; TRBD1 matches at 8 bases. Looked up from germline, CDR1 is MRHNA and CDR2 is SNTAGT. This CDR3 is 19 amino acids long. The ends lost 2 bases at V and 1 base at J; junction bases unmatched: 12.

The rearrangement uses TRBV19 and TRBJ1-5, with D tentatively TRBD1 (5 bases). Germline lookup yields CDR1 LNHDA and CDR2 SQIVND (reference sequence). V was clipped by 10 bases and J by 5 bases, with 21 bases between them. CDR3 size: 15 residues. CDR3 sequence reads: CATRRKAGMDQPQHF. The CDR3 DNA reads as TGTGCCACCCGAAGAAAGGCAGGGATGGATCAGCCCCAGCATTTT.

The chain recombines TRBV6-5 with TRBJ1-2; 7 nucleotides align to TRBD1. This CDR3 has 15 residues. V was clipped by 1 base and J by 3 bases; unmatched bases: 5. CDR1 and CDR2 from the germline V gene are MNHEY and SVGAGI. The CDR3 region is CASSYFDRVDYGYTF. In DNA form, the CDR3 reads TGTGCCAGCAGTTACTTCGACAGGGTGGACTATGGCTACACCTTC.

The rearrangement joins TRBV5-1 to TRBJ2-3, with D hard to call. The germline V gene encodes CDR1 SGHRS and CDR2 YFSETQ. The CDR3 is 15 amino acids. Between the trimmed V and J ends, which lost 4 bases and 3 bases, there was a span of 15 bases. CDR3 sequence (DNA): TGCGCCAGCAGCCTGGTGATAGCATGGACAGATACGCAGTATTTT. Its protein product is CASSLVIAWTDTQYF.

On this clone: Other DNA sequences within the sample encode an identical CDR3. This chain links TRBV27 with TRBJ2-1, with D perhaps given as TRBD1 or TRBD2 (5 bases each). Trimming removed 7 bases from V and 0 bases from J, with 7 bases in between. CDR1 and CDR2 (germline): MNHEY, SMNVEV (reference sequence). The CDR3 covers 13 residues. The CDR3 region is CASKGSSYNEQFF. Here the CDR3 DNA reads TGTGCCAGCAAGGGGAGCTCCTACAATGAGCAGTTCTTC.

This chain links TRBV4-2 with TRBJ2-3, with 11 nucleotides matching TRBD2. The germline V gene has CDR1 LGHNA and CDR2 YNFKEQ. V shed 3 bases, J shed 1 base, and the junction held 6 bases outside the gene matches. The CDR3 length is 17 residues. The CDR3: CASSQAPGLAGTDTQYF. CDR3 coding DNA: TGTGCCAGCAGCCAGGCTCCGGGACTAGCGGGCACAGATACGCAGTATTTT.

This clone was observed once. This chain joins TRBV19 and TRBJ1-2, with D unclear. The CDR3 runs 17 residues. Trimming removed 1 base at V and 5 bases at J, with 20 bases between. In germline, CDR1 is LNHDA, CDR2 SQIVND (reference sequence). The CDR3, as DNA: TGTGCCAGTAGTATAGCCTCGGGGAACCTTGGGGAGTATGGCTACACCTTC. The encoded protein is CASSIASGNLGEYGYTF.